Listed here are 18 T cell receptor beta chains from one sample, sequenced in a study of cytomegalovirus exposure and HLA in healthy donors (dated by TCRdb to about 2017). Preparation of the library involved the immunoSEQ multiplex PCR assay. For the multiplex PCR, a mixture combining 60 forward primers for TCR Vbeta segments and 13 reverse primers for TCR Jbeta segments was used. The source is immuneACCESS, and TCRdb retained only in-frame sequences with V and J called. Part of the clones is not carried over; for the studies checked, unresolved V genes explain less than half of this, and the remainder is unexplained. A total of about 120,000 clones appear in this sample, 80% of them only once. The top ten constitute around 3.3% of the sample. The sequenced sample was PBMCs. Every receptor here comes from a male donor in good health and CMV-seronegative.

This chain connects TRBV7-2 to TRBJ1-4; 10 positions agree with TRBD1. CDR1 is SGHTA, CDR2 FQGNSA, per germline. The V gene end was trimmed by 6 bases and the J gene end by 5 bases; junction bases not matched to a gene: 3. There are 14 residues in the CDR3. The DNA of the CDR3 is TGTGCCAGCAGTAGGGACAGGGGAAATGAAAAACTGTTTTTT. It is translated as CASSRDRGNEKLFF.

This clone was seen a few times. The chain is built from TRBV6-1 and TRBJ1-2; D remains unclear. Germline V gene sequence: CDR1 MNHNS, CDR2 SASEGT. There are 15 residues in the CDR3. V lost 0 bases to trimming and J lost 5 bases, with 13 bases between them. CDR3 sequence (DNA): TGTGCCAGCAGTGAAGCTCGGGCCGGGGTATATGGCTACACCTTC. This encodes CASSEARAGVYGYTF.

V and J are TRBV4-2 and TRBJ1-1; D is ambiguous. This CDR3 comprises 13 residues. The V gene lost 1 base and the J gene lost 1 base, with 4 bases spanning the gap. CDR1 LGHNA and CDR2 YNFKEQ come from the germline V gene. The CDR3 DNA is TGTGCCAGCAGCCAAGCCGGGAACACTGAAGCTTTCTTT. Translating gives CASSQAGNTEAFF.

A word on this clone: One junction end disagrees with the germline gene, perhaps due to a read error. This chain links TRBV7-9 with TRBJ1-4; the D gene is possibly TRBD1 (6 bases). This CDR3 is built from 16 residues. CDR1 is SEHNR and CDR2 is FQNEAQ in the germline V gene (reference sequence). The CDR3 DNA sequence: TGTTCCAGCAGCTTCCGATCGACAGGTACAATTGAAAAACTGTTTTTT. It is translated as CSSSFRSTGTIEKLFF.

The chain's CDR3 is CASSRGQNEKLFF. DNA of the CDR3: TGTGCCAGCAGTCGGGGACAGAATGAAAAACTGTTTTTT. This chain uses TRBV27 with TRBJ1-4; 7 nucleotides line up with TRBD1. V dropped 5 bases and J dropped 5; count of bases not matched to a gene: 2. CDR1 and CDR2 from the germline V gene are MNHEY and SMNVEV (reference sequence). The CDR3 is 13 amino acids.

Here the CDR3 DNA reads TGTGCCAGCAGCTTAGGCCTACCCTCTGGAAACACCATATATTTT. Translated: CASSLGLPSGNTIYF. This rearrangement joins TRBV11-2 to TRBJ1-3; unclear D gene. This CDR3 has 15 amino acids. V was shortened by 1 base and J by 0 bases, with 7 bases between the two germline ends. Germline V lookup: CDR1 SGHAT, CDR2 FQNNGV.

This chain connects TRBV7-8 to TRBJ2-7, with D hard to call. This CDR3 is built from 11 residues. The germline V gene encodes CDR1 SGHVS and CDR2 FQNEAQ. V was clipped by 8 bases and J by 4 bases, with 9 bases between them. CDR3 in amino acids: CASDSGYEQYF. DNA of the CDR3: TGTGCCAGCGACTCGGGTTACGAGCAGTACTTC.

Only one count was recorded for this clone. The chain employs TRBV6-5 and TRBJ1-6; no firm D call. The CDR3 runs to 14 residues. Trimming pared 6 bases from V and 4 bases from J, leaving 10 bases between. CDR1 is MNHEY, CDR2 SVGAGI, per germline. The CDR3 loop reads CASSVGQYNSPLHF. CDR3 DNA: TGTGCCAGCAGCGTGGGCCAGTATAATTCACCCCTCCACTTT.

The CDR3 reads CASILRRWDTAYQETQYF. The CDR3 nucleotides are TGTGCCAGCATCCTACGACGTTGGGACACGGCGTACCAAGAGACCCAGTACTTC. The chain is built from TRBV7-8 and TRBJ2-5; the D gene is possibly TRBD1 (6 bases). Looked up from germline, CDR1 is SGHVS and CDR2 is FQNEAQ. The CDR3 contains 18 residues. Trimming took 7 bases from V and 0 from J, leaving 24 bases between them.

The CDR3 DNA follows: TGTGCCAGCAGTTTAGGACAGGGGCGCTACGAGCAGTACTTC. Protein sequence: CASSLGQGRYEQYF. This sequence joins TRBV27 and TRBJ2-7; 9 bases align to TRBD1. This CDR3 spans 14 amino acids. Germline V gene data show CDR1 as MNHEY and CDR2 as SMNVEV (reference sequence). V dropped 2 bases and J dropped 3; count of bases not matched to a gene: 2.

This clone was counted once. The rearrangement joins TRBV14 to TRBJ1-1; unclear D gene. The V end lost 5 bases, the J end lost 1 base, and 20 bases lay between the germline ends. Germline assignment: CDR1 SGHDN and CDR2 FVKESK. This CDR3 spans 17 amino acids. This chain's CDR3 is CASSEPRDWGTNTEAFF. The CDR3 DNA sequence: TGTGCCAGCAGCGAACCCCGGGATTGGGGAACGAACACTGAAGCTTTCTTT.

V usage is TRBV25-1 and J usage is TRBJ1-4; 9 bases are shared with TRBD1. The CDR3 extends over 15 amino acids. V dropped 6 bases and J dropped 6; count of bases not matched to a gene: 8. Germline CDR1 reads MGHDK; CDR2 reads SYGVNS. The CDR3 DNA sequence: TGTGCCAGCAGCGAACCCGGGACAGGGTATGAAAAACTGTTTTTT. Translating it yields CASSEPGTGYEKLFF.

The chain employs TRBV7-8 and TRBJ1-5, with D perhaps TRBD1 (6 bases). This CDR3 is built from 15 residues. Trimming removed 2 bases from V and 1 base from J, with 9 bases in between. CDR1 and CDR2 from the germline V gene are SGHVS and FQNEAQ. The CDR3 region has the DNA TGTGCCAGCAGCTTACAGGGGCAGAGCAATCAGCCCCAGCATTTT. Translation gives CASSLQGQSNQPQHF.

The chain couples TRBV5-4 to TRBJ1-1; no reliable D call. Deletions cut 3 bases from V and 6 bases from J, with 9 bases between. In germline, CDR1 is SGHNT, CDR2 YYREEE (reference sequence). The CDR3 is 12 residues long. The DNA for the CDR3 is TGTGCCAGCAGCTCTACCCCCGCTGAAGCTTTCTTT. It encodes CASSSTPAEAFF.

V usage is TRBV5-8 and J usage is TRBJ1-5; tentative D call: TRBD1 (6 bases). The CDR3 runs 15 residues. The germline V gene encodes CDR1 SGHTS and CDR2 YDEGEE. V lost 7 bases and J lost 3, with 17 bases in between. CDR3 in DNA: TGTGCCAGCCGCTCAGCAGGGGTCACCAATCAGCCCCAGCATTTT. Protein: CASRSAGVTNQPQHF.

This clone occurred a few times. The CDR3 nucleotides read TGTGCCAGCAGTGAAGGACCGGAGGGTCAGCCCCAGCATTTT. Protein product: CASSEGPEGQPQHF. J is TRBJ1-5 and V is TRBV6-5; D remains ambiguous. The length of the CDR3 is 14 residues. Germline V gene sequence: CDR1 MNHEY, CDR2 SVGAGI. Trimming took 5 bases from V and 6 from J, leaving 14 bases between them.

The chain combines TRBV11-2 with TRBJ1-5, with D possibly being TRBD1 (6 bases). Trimming stripped 3 bases from V and 4 bases from J, with 10 bases between. CDR3 length equals 14 residues. The germline V gene encodes CDR1 SGHAT and CDR2 FQNNGV. The CDR3 coding sequence is TGTGCCAGCAGCTTGACAGGAGGAAATCAGCCCCAGCATTTT. It codes for CASSLTGGNQPQHF.

The chain is built from TRBV6-4 and TRBJ2-3; 10 bases fit TRBD1. Trimming at V came to 2 bases and at J to 1 base, leaving 0 bases not matched to a gene. There are 15 residues in the CDR3. From germline, CDR1 is MRHNA and CDR2 SNTAGT. This CDR3 reads CASSDGTGGTDTQYF. In DNA, the CDR3 is TGTGCCAGCAGTGACGGGACAGGGGGCACAGATACGCAGTATTTT.